These 27 T cell receptor beta chains were sequenced from one sample in a study of T cell changes during pregnancy in multiple sclerosis. Method: immunoSEQ multiplex PCR; TCRdb's copy keeps in-frame clones and lacks some. Here the sample spans approximately 30,000 clones, approximately 90% being singletons. Here the sequenced sample was CD8+ T cells from peripheral blood mononuclear cells, taken in the first trimester of pregnancy. The origin of the receptors is a female donor with multiple sclerosis, enrolled in a pregnancy study.

The rearrangement uses TRBV18 and TRBJ1-4, with a possible D match to TRBD1 (5 bases). This CDR3 has 13 residues. The V end lost 3 bases, the J end lost 8 bases, and 10 bases lay between the germline ends. The germline CDR1 and CDR2 sequences are KGHSH and LQKENI. The chain's CDR3 is CASSPWGDEKLFF. DNA of the CDR3: TGTGCCAGCTCACCCTGGGGGGACGAAAAACTGTTTTTT. Drawing the rest from reference TRBV18 and TRBJ1-4, the complete variable domain is NAGVMQNPRHLVRRRGQEARLRCSPMKGHSHVYWYRQLPEEGLKFMVYLQKENIIDESGMPKERFSAEFPKEGPSILRIQQVVRGDSAAYFCASSPWGDEKLFFGSGTQLSVL.

This chain connects TRBV11-2 to TRBJ2-5, with 8 nucleotides matching TRBD1. The CDR3 consists of 15 residues. Germline V gives CDR1 SGHAT, CDR2 FQNNGV. Unmatched junction bases numbered 10, after V lost 5 bases and J lost 5 bases. The CDR3 protein is CASSPGAGGEETQYF. CDR3 coding DNA: TGTGCCAGCAGCCCGGGGGCAGGGGGCGAGGAGACCCAGTACTTC. Full variable domain (rest looked up from reference TRBV11-2 and TRBJ2-5): EAGVAQSPRYKIIEKRQSVAFWCNPISGHATLYWYQQILGQGPKLLIQFQNNGVVDDSQLPKDRFSAERLKGVDSTLKIQPAKLEDSAVYLCASSPGAGGEETQYFGPGTRLLVL.

The rearrangement uses TRBV2 and TRBJ2-2; D might be TRBD1 (5 bases). This CDR3 comprises 14 residues. Germline lookup yields CDR1 SNHLY and CDR2 FYNNEI. Trimming took off 8 bases at V and 1 base at J, with 11 bases between the two ends. The CDR3 DNA is TGTGCCAGCCAGTACGACAGGAACACCGGGGAGCTGTTTTTT. This sequence encodes CASQYDRNTGELFF.

This rearrangement joins TRBV27 to TRBJ2-2, with TRBD2 as a possible D gene (6 bases). Germline values: CDR1 MNHEY, CDR2 SMNVEV (reference sequence). The V and J ends lost 6 bases and 6 bases respectively, with 20 bases between them. CDR3 length: 16 residues. CDR3 in amino acids: CASSPGSGTVSGELFF. CDR3 bases: TGTGCCAGCAGCCCGGGGTCAGGGACTGTGTCCGGGGAGCTGTTTTTT.

The chain has TRBV27 and TRBJ2-7; perhaps TRBD1 as D (5 bases). V lost 5 bases to trimming and J lost 3 bases, with 14 bases between them. Germline values: CDR1 MNHEY, CDR2 SMNVEV (reference sequence). The CDR3 totals 14 residues. CDR3 nucleotide sequence: TGTGCCAGCAGTCCGCAGGGTCCTCGCTACGAGCAGTACTTC. It encodes CASSPQGPRYEQYF.

The CDR3, as DNA: TGCAGCGTTGTATCGGGTGGGGGGGATGCGTCCGAGCAGTACTTC. It codes for CSVVSGGGDASEQYF. V gene TRBV29-1 combines with J gene TRBJ2-7; 7 nucleotides line up with TRBD2. This CDR3 has 15 residues. Germline assignment: CDR1 SQVTM and CDR2 ANQGSEA. The J segment lost 6 bases and the V segment lost 4 bases, leaving 15 bases of the junction unmatched.

The rearrangement joins TRBV28 to TRBJ2-5; tentative D call: TRBD1 (6 bases). Trimming left V 5 bases short and J 5 bases short, with 12 bases between. Germline CDR1 is MDHEN and CDR2 is SYDVKM. The CDR3 contains 13 residues. CDR3 region: CASSRTGYETQYF. CDR3 DNA sequence: TGTGCCAGCAGTCGAACAGGGTACGAGACCCAGTACTTC.

V usage is TRBV27 and J usage is TRBJ2-1; 12 bases agree with TRBD2. The CDR3 totals 13 residues. Germline trimming cut 9 bases from V and 4 bases from J; bases unmatched to any gene: 1. Looked up from germline, CDR1 is MNHEY and CDR2 is SMNVEV (reference sequence). CDR3 in DNA: TGTGCCAGTGGACTAGCGGGGTACAATGAGCAGTTCTTC. As protein: CASGLAGYNEQFF.

J is TRBJ1-2 and V is TRBV7-9, with TRBD1 matching over 8 bases. Germline values: CDR1 SEHNR, CDR2 FQNEAQ (reference sequence). V lost 1 base and J lost 6; bases outside the gene matches: 10. This CDR3 is 16 amino acids long. The CDR3 region is CASSLVPPPTGDGYTF. Here the CDR3 DNA reads TGTGCCAGCAGCTTAGTTCCCCCTCCGACAGGGGATGGCTACACCTTC.

This rearrangement joins TRBV7-9 to TRBJ2-7; a possible D gene is TRBD2 (7 bases). Germline V CDR1 and CDR2: SEHNR, FQNEAQ (reference sequence). The germline V and J ends were trimmed by 5 bases and 2 bases, with 16 bases remaining between them. The CDR3 has 15 residues. This CDR3 is CASSLGGGAPYEQYF. CDR3 DNA: TGTGCCAGCAGCCTCGGTGGGGGGGCGCCCTACGAGCAGTACTTC.

The chain couples TRBV9 to TRBJ2-3, with a possible D match to TRBD2 (5 bases). Germline V gives CDR1 SGDLS, CDR2 YYNGEE. The CDR3 covers 13 residues. V was shortened by 4 bases and J by 6 bases, with 12 bases between the two germline ends. The CDR3 sequence: CASSPERGDTQYF. The CDR3 DNA is TGTGCCAGCAGCCCCGAGCGCGGGGATACGCAGTATTTT.

In this sample, this clone turned up once. The chain employs TRBV27 and TRBJ2-7; 10 nucleotides align to TRBD1. Trimming took 4 bases from V and 3 from J; bases not matched to a gene: 9. Germline V gives CDR1 MNHEY, CDR2 SMNVEV (reference sequence). There are 16 residues in the CDR3. The DNA for the CDR3 is TGTGCCAGCAGTTCACGACAGGGGGCGTACGTCTACGAGCAGTACTTC. Encoded protein: CASSSRQGAYVYEQYF.

The chain links TRBV6-1 to TRBJ2-5, with TRBD1 as a possible D gene (5 bases). In germline, CDR1 is MNHNS, CDR2 SASEGT. This CDR3 spans 14 amino acids. V dropped 6 bases and J dropped 4 bases, with 15 bases sitting between them. CDR3 DNA sequence: TGTGCCAGCAGCCCAGACAGACGCCGAGAGACCCAGTACTTC. It codes for CASSPDRRRETQYF.

The chain uses TRBV27 and TRBJ1-5; TRBD1 matches at 7 bases. V was clipped by 5 bases and J by 3 bases; unmatched bases: 4. Germline CDR1 is MNHEY and CDR2 is SMNVEV (reference sequence). This CDR3 region has 14 residues. CDR3 nucleotides: TGTGCCAGCAGTATGACAGGGATCAATCAGCCCCAGCATTTT. Its translation: CASSMTGINQPQHF.

The chain links TRBV27 to TRBJ1-5; 9 bases are shared with TRBD1. The germline CDR1 and CDR2 sequences are MNHEY and SMNVEV (reference sequence). This CDR3 has 15 amino acids. The V segment lost 4 bases and the J segment 4 bases; nucleotides outside the gene matches: 5. The CDR3 sequence is CASSSYRGLNQPQHF. For the CDR3, the DNA is TGTGCCAGCAGTTCGTACAGGGGGCTGAATCAGCCCCAGCATTTT.

This rearrangement joins TRBV7-9 to TRBJ2-6; TRBD1 might be the D (5 bases). The ends were cut back, 4 bases at V and 2 bases at J, with 18 bases in the middle. This CDR3 comprises 18 residues. Germline CDR1 is SEHNR and CDR2 is FQNEAQ (reference sequence). The CDR3 nucleotides are TGTGCCAGCAGCTCCCCGACGCCACGCAGGGCTGGGGCCAACGTCCTGACTTTC. It is translated as CASSSPTPRRAGANVLTF.

This clone has ten or more counts. The V call is TRBV7-3, the J call TRBJ2-1, with D maybe TRBD1 (5 bases). Looked up from germline, CDR1 is SGHTA and CDR2 is FQGTGA. There are 13 residues in the CDR3. V lost 5 bases and J lost 6, with 11 bases in between. Here the CDR3 reads CASSGVQGNEQFF. CDR3 DNA sequence: TGTGCCAGCAGCGGCGTGCAGGGCAATGAGCAGTTCTTC.

This chain links TRBV28 with TRBJ2-7; 13 bases match TRBD2. V dropped 4 bases and J dropped 7; count of bases not matched to a gene: 7. The CDR3 runs 15 residues. The germline CDR1 and CDR2 sequences are MDHEN and SYDVKM. CDR3 loop: CASSSGLAGAGEQYF. The CDR3 DNA reads as TGTGCCAGCAGTTCTGGACTAGCGGGAGCGGGGGAGCAGTACTTC. Based on the CDR3 plus reference TRBV28 and TRBJ2-7, the full variable domain is DVKVTQSSRYLVKRTGEKVFLECVQDMDHENMFWYRQDPGLGLRLIYFSYDVKMKEKGDIPEGYSVSREKKERFSLILESASTNQTSMYLCASSSGLAGAGEQYFGPGTRLTVT.

The J gene is TRBJ1-1, the V gene TRBV15, with D tentatively TRBD1 (6 bases). This CDR3 is 14 amino acids long. Trimming took 4 bases from V and 4 from J, leaving 13 bases between them. CDR1 and CDR2 from the germline V gene are LNHNV and YYDKDF (reference sequence). CDR3 sequence: CATSTRGSGTEAFF. In DNA, the CDR3 is TGTGCCACCAGCACCAGGGGTAGTGGCACTGAAGCTTTCTTT.

This clone was seen more than once but under ten times. J is TRBJ1-2 and V is TRBV29-1; 7 bases are a match to TRBD1. V gave up 8 bases and J gave up 0 bases; unmatched junction bases: 15. Germline lookup yields CDR1 SQVTM and CDR2 ANQGSEA. The CDR3 has 16 amino acids. CDR3 loop: CSTYGTALQANYGYTF. CDR3 nucleotide sequence: TGCAGCACATATGGGACAGCACTCCAAGCTAACTATGGCTACACCTTC.

The chain is built from TRBV7-2 and TRBJ2-5, with no clear D. Between the trimmed V and J ends, which lost 6 bases and 4 bases, there was a span of 15 bases. This CDR3 has 14 residues. The germline V gene encodes CDR1 SGHTA and CDR2 FQGNSA. CDR3 sequence: CASSYDGPGETQYF. CDR3 sequence (DNA): TGTGCCAGCAGTTACGACGGCCCGGGAGAGACCCAGTACTTC.

The chain links TRBV19 to TRBJ2-7; D may be TRBD2 (7 bases). Looked up from germline, CDR1 is LNHDA and CDR2 is SQIVND (reference sequence). V was shortened by 1 base and J by 0 bases, with 13 bases between the two germline ends. The CDR3 spans 16 residues. CDR3 sequence reads: CASSIGGGIFSYEQYF. The CDR3 DNA sequence: TGTGCCAGTAGTATAGGCGGGGGCATTTTCTCCTACGAGCAGTACTTC.

The V gene is TRBV10-3, the J gene TRBJ2-3, with D unclear. The V end lost 2 bases, the J end lost 0 bases, and 9 bases lay between the germline ends. The CDR3 length is 15 residues. CDR1 and CDR2 (germline): ENHRY, SYGVKD. The CDR3 sequence: CAISELFKSTDTQYF. CDR3 bases: TGTGCCATCAGTGAGCTATTTAAGAGCACAGATACGCAGTATTTT.

This chain uses TRBV2 with TRBJ2-1; a weak D match, TRBD2 (5 bases). The CDR3 extends over 14 amino acids. Trimming stripped 1 base from V and 8 bases from J, with 12 bases between. Per germline, CDR1 SNHLY and CDR2 FYNNEI. CDR3 nucleotides: TGTGCCAGCAGTGAAGAGGAGGAGGTCGATGAGCAGTTCTTC. Its translation is CASSEEEEVDEQFF.

The rearrangement links TRBV7-9 to TRBJ2-5; TRBD2 might be the D (5 bases). Germline V CDR1 and CDR2: SEHNR, FQNEAQ (reference sequence). CDR3 size: 15 residues. Trimming removed 8 bases at V and 2 bases at J, with 18 bases between. The CDR3 reads CASLSGGPPQETQYF. The CDR3 nucleotides read TGTGCCAGCCTCAGCGGAGGCCCTCCTCAAGAGACCCAGTACTTC. Complete variable domain (other parts from reference TRBV7-9 and TRBJ2-5): DTGVSQNPRHKITKRGQNVTFRCDPISEHNRLYWYRQTLGQGPEFLTYFQNEAQLEKSRLLSDRFSAERPKGSFSTLEIQRTEQGDSAMYLCASLSGGPPQETQYFGPGTRLLVL.

In this sample, this clone turned up once. V usage is TRBV5-4 and J usage is TRBJ2-7, with 10 bases aligning to TRBD2. The CDR3 runs 16 residues. V dropped 0 bases and J dropped 6; count of bases not matched to a gene: 9. Germline V CDR1 and CDR2: SGHNT, YYREEE (reference sequence). Here the CDR3 reads CASSLGPLAGDGEQYF. CDR3 DNA sequence: TGTGCCAGCAGCTTGGGCCCCCTAGCGGGAGACGGCGAGCAGTACTTC.

In this sample, this clone turned up once. The genes are TRBV28 and TRBJ2-6; tentative D call: TRBD1 (5 bases). This CDR3 region has 16 residues. Looked up from germline, CDR1 is MDHEN and CDR2 is SYDVKM. Trimming took 5 bases from V and 0 from J, leaving 11 bases between them. CDR3 nucleotide sequence: TGTGCCAGCAGTCGCTACAGGAGCTCTGGGGCCAACGTCCTGACTTTC. It yields the protein CASSRYRSSGANVLTF.